This record covers a single T cell receptor (beta chain). Its target is not known. This entry is derived from a study of OX40 agonist ivuxolimab in advanced cancers. Turning to the study itself: The treatment was a fully human IgG2 OX40 agonist, ivuxolimab. General observations from the study: Low normalized T-cell clonal expansion was additionally recorded for some nonresponders.

The data were produced by immunoSEQ multiplex PCR, yet TCRdb's version contains in-frame clones alone and is incomplete. The sample comprises tens of thousands of clones, around four fifths of which are singletons, and 5.5% to 6% rests with the top ten. The CDR3 is 13 amino acids. V gave up 0 bases and J gave up 14 bases; unmatched junction bases: 6. Germline lookup yields CDR1 MGHRA and CDR2 YSYEKL. Blood draws occurred at baseline, cycle 4 day 1, and cycle 7 day 1. The sample consisted of CD4+ or CD8+ T cells sorted from blood, taken in a trial of the OX40 agonist ivuxolimab. The chain has TRBV4-1 and TRBJ2-1; 8 bases fit TRBD2. The sequence derives from an adult with an advanced solid tumor such as melanoma, head and neck, liver or kidney cancer. CDR3: CASSQEGAGAEFF. The CDR3 DNA follows: TGCGCCAGCAGCCAAGAAGGAGCGGGGGCTGAGTTCTTC.